The next 15 T cell receptor beta chains were all read from a single sample in a study of T cells after posttransplantation cyclophosphamide. Sequencing was performed with immunoSEQ multiplex PCR; in TCRdb, only in-frame clones are kept and a portion is missing. Altogether approximately 4,700 clones are present, around 80% being singletons, with the ten largest covering approximately 34%. A marrow graft followed busulfan-fludarabine conditioning, with cyclophosphamide on days +3 and +4. The sample was PBMCs, taken after allogeneic stem cell transplant with posttransplant cyclophosphamide. The receptors come from a male patient between 35 and 55 years old who received an allogeneic stem cell transplant from a related donor, was CMV-positive, and had acute and chronic GVHD. The graft donor may account for some of the T cells.

The CDR3 reads CASSLAGEGADYTF. CDR3 nucleotide sequence: TGTGCCAGCAGCTTAGCGGGCGAGGGAGCTGACTACACCTTC. The rearrangement links TRBV7-8 to TRBJ1-2; no reliable D call. This CDR3 contains 14 residues. V lost 0 bases and J 10 bases, leaving 15 bases between the germline ends. Germline assignment: CDR1 SGHVS and CDR2 FQNEAQ. Full variable domain (missing parts from reference TRBV7-8 and TRBJ1-2): GAGVSQSPRYKVAKRGQDVALRCDPISGHVSLFWYQQALGQGPEFLTYFQNEAQLDKSGLPSDRFFAERPEGSVSTLKIQRTQQEDSAVYLCASSLAGEGADYTFGSGTRLTVV.

This sequence joins TRBV5-6 and TRBJ1-1, with D unresolved. The CDR3 consists of 13 residues. The V end was cut by 0 bases, the J end by 1 base, with 4 bases between. Looked up from germline, CDR1 is SGHDT and CDR2 is YYEEEE. As DNA, the CDR3 is TGTGCCAGCAGCTTGGCTAGGAACACTGAAGCTTTCTTT. This encodes CASSLARNTEAFF.

This chain joins TRBV7-9 and TRBJ2-4, with 16 bases fitting TRBD2. Trimming cost V 5 bases and J 5 bases; bases outside gene matches: 6. The CDR3 consists of 17 residues. The germline V gene has CDR1 SEHNR and CDR2 FQNEAQ (reference sequence). The DNA for the CDR3 is TGTGCCAGCAGCCCGACAGGGACTAGCGGGAGGGAAAACATTCAGTACTTC. Protein sequence: CASSPTGTSGRENIQYF.

The rearrangement uses TRBV6-5 and TRBJ1-4, with D uncertain. CDR1 and CDR2 (germline): MNHEY, SVGAGI. V was shortened by 6 bases and J by 3 bases, with 14 bases between the two germline ends. The CDR3 totals 15 residues. CDR3 sequence (DNA): TGTGCCAGCAGCTCCTACAGAAATCCTAATGAAAAACTGTTTTTT. As protein: CASSSYRNPNEKLFF.

The gene calls are TRBV7-2 and TRBJ2-3, with a weak D call TRBD2 (5 bases). V lost 0 bases, J lost 8 bases, and 9 bases lay in between. The CDR3 sequence is 13 residues long. CDR1 is SGHTA and CDR2 is FQGNSA in the germline V gene. The CDR3 spells CASSLAGRGTQYF. Written as DNA, the CDR3 is TGTGCCAGCAGCTTAGCGGGCCGGGGTACGCAGTATTTT.

This clone was seen a single time. The rearrangement links TRBV27 to TRBJ2-3, with TRBD2 identical over 8 bases. Trimming at V came to 8 bases and at J to 1 base, leaving 14 bases not matched to a gene. In germline, CDR1 is MNHEY, CDR2 SMNVEV (reference sequence). CDR3 length: 17 residues. The CDR3 coding sequence is TGTGCCAGCCGCTGGACTAGCCGACAAAGGGGCACAGATACGCAGTATTTT. This encodes CASRWTSRQRGTDTQYF.

This clone is medium-sized within its sample. The chain couples TRBV6-4 to TRBJ1-1; tentative D call: TRBD1 (6 bases). From germline, CDR1 is MRHNA and CDR2 SNTAGT. Trimming removed 2 bases at V and 1 base at J, with 8 bases between. This CDR3 comprises 14 residues. CDR3 loop: CASSDGGPNTEAFF. The CDR3 region has the DNA TGTGCCAGCAGTGACGGGGGCCCGAACACTGAAGCTTTCTTT.

The V gene is TRBV6-5, the J gene TRBJ1-2; TRBD1 matches 10 bases. V dropped 8 bases and J dropped 6; count of bases not matched to a gene: 9. Germline V gene sequence: CDR1 MNHEY, CDR2 SVGAGI. This CDR3 has 14 residues. Here the CDR3 DNA reads TGTGCCAGCTGTTTAGGCGGGACAGGGGATGGCTACACCTTC. Translating gives CASCLGGTGDGYTF.

The J gene is TRBJ2-2, the V gene TRBV12-5, with 16 bases fitting TRBD2. The CDR3 length is 18 residues. Germline CDR1 reads LGHNT; CDR2 reads FRNRAP. V gave up 6 bases and J gave up 3 bases; unmatched junction bases: 7. DNA of the CDR3: TGTGCTAGTGGCCCGGGACTAGCGGGAGGGGAAGACACCGGGGAGCTGTTTTTT. Protein: CASGPGLAGGEDTGELFF.

The chain has TRBV30 and TRBJ1-2, with 7 bases matching TRBD1. V shed 4 bases and J 4 bases; nucleotides not matched to a gene: 6. Germline V lookup: CDR1 GTSNPN, CDR2 SVGIG (reference sequence). This CDR3 contains 13 residues. Here the CDR3 DNA reads TGTGCCTGGAATCCCAGGGGGAGCTATGGCTACACCTTC. Encoded protein: CAWNPRGSYGYTF.

This chain connects TRBV7-9 to TRBJ2-1; D may be TRBD1 (5 bases). The V end was cut by 5 bases, the J end by 10 bases, with 9 bases between. The CDR3 runs 11 residues. Germline values: CDR1 SEHNR, CDR2 FQNEAQ (reference sequence). CDR3 region: CASSKRTEQFF. In DNA form, the CDR3 reads TGTGCCAGCAGCAAACGGACAGAGCAGTTCTTC.

The J gene is TRBJ2-2, the V gene TRBV6-5, with D possibly matching TRBD1 (5 bases). The CDR3 sequence is 15 residues long. Germline assignment: CDR1 MNHEY and CDR2 SVGAGI. V was trimmed by 2 bases and J by 0 bases, leaving 7 bases between them. The CDR3 sequence: CASSYGQPNTGELFF. DNA for the CDR3: TGTGCCAGCAGTTACGGACAACCGAACACCGGGGAGCTGTTTTTT.

Here the CDR3 reads CASSEFRTAYSGNTIYF. Written as DNA, the CDR3 is TGTGCCAGCAGTGAATTCCGGACAGCCTACTCTGGAAACACCATATATTTT. The V and J genes are TRBV6-1 and TRBJ1-3; weak D call: TRBD1 (6 bases). Trimming pared 2 bases from V and 0 bases from J, leaving 14 bases between. Germline V gene sequence: CDR1 MNHNS, CDR2 SASEGT. The CDR3 consists of 17 residues.

This clone has only a few counts. The J gene is TRBJ1-1, the V gene TRBV4-1; TRBD1 might be the D (5 bases). The germline gives CDR1 MGHRA, CDR2 YSYEKL. CDR3 length: 15 amino acids. Trimming stripped 2 bases from V and 2 bases from J, with 12 bases between. The DNA of the CDR3 is TGCGCCAGCAGCCAATTGGAGACAGCAAACACTGAAGCTTTCTTT. Its translation is CASSQLETANTEAFF.

By share of the sample, this clone is large (0.1 to 1%). The chain uses TRBV6-1 and TRBJ1-1; D not resolved. V was shortened by 11 bases and J by 1 base, with 8 bases between the two germline ends. Germline V gene lookup returns CDR1 MNHNS and CDR2 SASEGT. This CDR3 comprises 11 residues. In nucleotides, the CDR3 is TGTGCCTGTCCCGGGAACACTGAAGCTTTCTTT. It codes for CACPGNTEAFF.